A single sample gave rise to the 21 T cell receptor beta chains below, sequenced in a study of T-cell reconstitution after alpha-beta-depleted transplantation in children. Unique molecular identifiers were used in preparing the TCRbeta library. Using its own MiXCR run on the PCR reads, TCRdb lists one record per CDR3 protein. This sample has a few hundred thousand distinct CDR3 sequences, with over 10% found just once. The source was PBMCs, mostly from graft donor cells, collected 360 days after TCRalphabeta/CD19-depleted stem cell transplant. These receptor sequences come from a male patient aged 10 to 17 who had a stem cell transplant for acute myeloid leukemia, so the T cells may come from the graft donor.

This clonotype was detected ten times or more. CDR3 in DNA: TGTGCCAGTAGTACACTAGCGTCGAGCTCCTACGAGCAGTACTTC. Translating it yields CASSTLASSSYEQYF. The V gene is TRBV19, the J gene TRBJ2-7; 7 nucleotides line up with TRBD2. The trim removed 4 bases at V and 0 bases at J, leaving 6 bases unmatched. Germline loops: CDR1 LNHDA, CDR2 SQIVND (reference sequence). CDR3 length: 15 amino acids.

This clonotype was seen many times. The chain is built from TRBV12-3 or TRBV12-4 and TRBJ2-5; TRBD2 matches at 7 bases. CDR3 length: 17 amino acids. The V segment lost 4 bases and the J segment 2 bases; nucleotides outside the gene matches: 13. In nucleotides, the CDR3 is TGTGCCAGCAGTTCCCAATCAGTAGCGGGTATTCAAGAGACCCAGTACTTC. Translated: CASSSQSVAGIQETQYF.

This clonotype was detected a few times. The genes are TRBV12-3 or TRBV12-4 and TRBJ2-3, with 9 bases that match TRBD2. The CDR3 runs to 16 residues. V was clipped by 2 bases and J by 4 bases; unmatched bases: 7. In nucleotides, the CDR3 is TGTGCCAGCAGTTTATATCATAGCGGGAGCTCAGATACGCAGTATTTT. Translating it yields CASSLYHSGSSDTQYF.

CDR3 protein: CASFGQNTGELFF. DNA of the CDR3: TGTGCCAGCTTTGGACAGAACACCGGGGAGCTGTTTTTT. V is TRBV12-3 or TRBV12-4 and J is TRBJ2-2, with D perhaps matching TRBD1 (5 bases). Trimming took 8 bases from V and 1 from J, leaving 8 bases between them. The CDR3 is 13 residues long.

This clonotype occurred many times. The chain employs TRBV5-1 and TRBJ2-3; D gene ambiguous. CDR3 length: 16 residues. Trimming stripped 0 bases from V and 0 bases from J, with 11 bases between. Germline CDR1 reads SGHRS; CDR2 reads YFSETQ. This chain's CDR3 is CASSLVFGASTDTQYF. The CDR3 nucleotides are TGCGCCAGCAGCTTGGTTTTTGGCGCTAGCACAGATACGCAGTATTTT.

This clonotype was picked up many times. The chain is built from TRBV11-3 and TRBJ2-7; 9 nucleotides line up with TRBD2. There are 13 residues in the CDR3. Germline V lookup: CDR1 SGHNT, CDR2 YENEEA. V lost 8 bases to trimming and J lost 6 bases; unmatched junction nucleotides: 8. The CDR3 here is CASVQREEAEQYF. CDR3 DNA sequence: TGTGCCAGCGTCCAGCGGGAGGAAGCCGAGCAGTACTTC. The full variable domain, completed using reference TRBV11-3 and TRBJ2-7, is EAGVVQSPRYKIIEKKQPVAFWCNPISGHNTLYWYLQNLGQGPELLIRYENEEAVDDSQLPKDRFSAERLKGVDSTLKIQPAELGDSAVYLCASVQREEAEQYFGPGTRLTVT.

V and J are TRBV24-1 and TRBJ2-3; D might be TRBD2 (6 bases). CDR1 and CDR2 from the germline V gene are KGHDR and SFDVKD. Trimming stripped 3 bases from V and 3 bases from J, with 18 bases between. There are 17 residues in the CDR3. The CDR3 DNA is TGTGCCACCAGTGATCTCTACTGGAGGGCCGAAACAGATACGCAGTATTTT. Residues: CATSDLYWRAETDTQYF.

V is TRBV7-2 and J is TRBJ1-6, with TRBD1 matching over 9 bases. The V gene end was trimmed by 5 bases and the J gene end by 9 bases; junction bases not matched to a gene: 8. Germline assignment: CDR1 SGHTA and CDR2 FQGNSA. The CDR3 extends over 15 amino acids. The CDR3 sequence: CASSGDRAGGSPLHF. The CDR3 coding sequence is TGTGCCAGCAGCGGGGACAGGGCAGGTGGTTCACCCCTCCACTTT.

This chain uses TRBV6-2 or TRBV6-3 with TRBJ2-1; possible D gene TRBD2, 6 bases. V gave up 5 bases and J gave up 4 bases, with 18 bases separating them. The length of the CDR3 is 16 residues. CDR1 and CDR2 (germline): MNHEY, SVGEGT. The CDR3 sequence is CASSREAGRKYNEQFF. The DNA for the CDR3 is TGTGCCAGCAGTCGAGAGGCGGGACGCAAGTACAATGAGCAGTTCTTC.

This clonotype was counted a single time. One end of the junction is discordant with germline, which a read error may explain. The CDR3 DNA sequence: TGTGCCAGCAGCTTAGCAACCCAGGGACATTTT. Translating it yields CASSLATQGHF. The V gene is TRBV7-2, the J gene TRBJ2-3; D may be TRBD1 or TRBD2 (5 bases each). The germline gives CDR1 SGHTA, CDR2 FQGNSA. CDR3 length: 11 amino acids.

This clonotype appeared a few times. The chain couples TRBV20-1 to TRBJ1-1; D ambiguous. This CDR3 has 11 residues. CDR1 and CDR2 (germline): DFQATT, SNEGSKA (reference sequence). The V end was cut by 5 bases, the J end by 6 bases, with 10 bases between. As DNA, the CDR3 is TGCAGTGCTTCCCGTTTCTCTGAAGCTTTCTTT. This sequence encodes CSASRFSEAFF.

This clonotype has just a few counts. The chain carries TRBV4-2 and TRBJ1-1; D gene ambiguous. Germline CDR1 reads LGHNA; CDR2 reads YNFKEQ. V was shortened by 0 bases and J by 3 bases, with 20 bases between the two germline ends. The CDR3 extends over 18 amino acids. The CDR3 DNA sequence: TGTGCCAGCAGCCAAGATGCAACTAGCACGTGGGCCGACACTGAAGCTTTCTTT. It is translated as CASSQDATSTWADTEAFF.

The chain couples TRBV25-1 to TRBJ2-7; D not resolved. The V end was cut by 5 bases, the J end by 3 bases, with 14 bases between. The CDR3 is made up of 14 amino acids. CDR1 is MGHDK and CDR2 is SYGVNS in the germline V gene. CDR3 in amino acids: CASSPDTLIYEQYF. CDR3 bases: TGTGCCAGCAGTCCTGACACCTTAATCTACGAGCAGTACTTC.

A few counts support this clonotype. This chain connects TRBV7-8 to TRBJ2-3, with TRBD2 matching over 13 bases. The CDR3 covers 17 residues. Trimming took 5 bases from V and 1 from J; bases not matched to a gene: 6. Germline CDR1 and CDR2: SGHVS and FQNEAQ. CDR3 coding DNA: TGTGCCAGCAGCCTAAGGACTAGCGGGAGCCGCACAGATACGCAGTATTTT. It encodes CASSLRTSGSRTDTQYF.

This clonotype was counted at least ten times. V is TRBV4-2 and J is TRBJ2-3, with D perhaps TRBD1 or TRBD2 (6 bases each). The CDR3 is 15 amino acids. V was cut by 1 base and J by 9 bases, with 17 bases left in between. Germline V gives CDR1 LGHNA, CDR2 YNFKEQ. The CDR3 sequence is CASSQGPEGGPTQYF. The DNA of the CDR3 is TGTGCCAGCAGCCAAGGACCGGAGGGGGGTCCAACGCAGTATTTT.

This clonotype was recorded at least ten times. The chain links TRBV12-5 to TRBJ2-7; possibly TRBD2 for D (6 bases). Germline lookup yields CDR1 LGHNT and CDR2 FRNRAP. V lost 7 bases and J lost 4, with 17 bases in between. The CDR3 is 14 residues long. In DNA, the CDR3 is TGTGCTAGTGCCCCCGGGACTGGGGGGTACGAGCAGTACTTC. Translated, it gives CASAPGTGGYEQYF.

This clonotype has just a few counts. CDR3 region: CASSRGQAYGYTF. In nucleotides, the CDR3 is TGCGCCAGCAGCCGCGGACAGGCCTATGGCTACACCTTC. The chain employs TRBV5-1 and TRBJ1-2; 7 bases match TRBD1. The CDR3 extends over 13 amino acids. V was pared by 4 bases and J by 4 bases, with 4 bases of the junction left unmatched. Germline V gives CDR1 SGHRS, CDR2 YFSETQ.

This clonotype was observed a handful of times. V and J are TRBV27 and TRBJ1-5, with D maybe TRBD1 (5 bases). Trimming removed 4 bases at V and 6 bases at J, with 22 bases between. Per germline, CDR1 MNHEY and CDR2 SMNVEV (reference sequence). The CDR3 has 17 amino acids. The CDR3 sequence: CASSYLSVGSGGQPQHF. Here the CDR3 DNA reads TGTGCCAGCAGTTATTTATCAGTGGGCAGTGGGGGTCAGCCCCAGCATTTT.

The sample holds many counts of this clonotype. The CDR3 nucleotides read TGTGCCAGCACTCTAGGGACTAGCGGATACAATGAGCAGTTCTTC. This codes for CASTLGTSGYNEQFF. This chain uses TRBV27 with TRBJ2-1; 11 bases agree with TRBD2. The CDR3 extends over 15 amino acids. Per germline, CDR1 MNHEY and CDR2 SMNVEV (reference sequence). The junction had 6 bases not matched to a gene; V was cut back by 7 bases and J by 4 bases.

This clonotype was seen only a few times. The gene calls are TRBV20-1 and TRBJ2-7; TRBD2 matches at 9 bases. V dropped 5 bases and J dropped 12; count of bases not matched to a gene: 8. Germline CDR1 is DFQATT and CDR2 is SNEGSKA (reference sequence). This CDR3 region has 11 residues. Here the CDR3 reads CSAHIAGVTYF. The CDR3 bases are TGCAGTGCTCATATAGCGGGAGTGACGTACTTC.

This clonotype appeared a few times. CDR3 nucleotides: TGTGCCAGCAGCTTAGTATCCCAGGCCAGGGAGCTGTTTTTT. This translates into CASSLVSQARELFF. V usage is TRBV11-1 and J usage is TRBJ2-2, with unresolved D. V lost 1 base and J 9 bases, leaving 12 bases between the germline ends. The CDR3 loop spans 14 amino acids. CDR1 SGHAT and CDR2 FQDESV come from the germline V gene (reference sequence). The full variable domain, rest sourced from reference TRBV11-1 and TRBJ2-2, is EAEVAQSPRYKITEKSQAVAFWCDPISGHATLYWYRQILGQGPELLVQFQDESVVDDSQLPKDRFSAERLKGVDSTLKIQPAELGDSAMYLCASSLVSQARELFFGEGSRLTVL.